The clone carrying this T cell receptor (beta chain) is a singleton in its sample. This sample is drawn from a study of OX40 agonist ivuxolimab in advanced cancers. Sequencing used immunoSEQ multiplex PCR; TCRdb keeps in-frame clones, though not all of them. The repertoire has approximately 68,000 clones, around nine tenths of them found once; the top ten carry approximately 0.72%. The J segment lost 3 bases and the V segment lost 4 bases, leaving 11 bases of the junction unmatched. The CDR3 runs to 16 residues. Germline V gene sequence: CDR1 SGDLS, CDR2 YYNGEE. The chain uses TRBV9 and TRBJ2-7; TRBD2 aligns across 9 bases. Sequences were derived from CD4+ or CD8+ T cells sorted from blood, sampled in a trial of the OX40 agonist ivuxolimab. This sequence originates from an adult with an advanced solid tumor such as melanoma, head and neck, liver or kidney cancer. The CDR3 sequence is CASSPRQAGGLYEQYF. CDR3 DNA: TGTGCCAGCAGCCCGAGACAGGCGGGAGGGCTCTACGAGCAGTACTTC.